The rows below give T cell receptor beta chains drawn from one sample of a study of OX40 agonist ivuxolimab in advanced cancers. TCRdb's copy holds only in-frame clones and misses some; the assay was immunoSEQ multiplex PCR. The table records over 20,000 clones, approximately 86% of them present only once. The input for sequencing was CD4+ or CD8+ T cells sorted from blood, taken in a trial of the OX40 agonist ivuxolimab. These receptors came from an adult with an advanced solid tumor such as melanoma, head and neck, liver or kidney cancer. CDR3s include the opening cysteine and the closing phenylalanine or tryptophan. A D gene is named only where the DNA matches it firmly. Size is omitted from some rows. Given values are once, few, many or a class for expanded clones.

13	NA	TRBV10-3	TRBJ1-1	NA	CANKQGKNTEAFF	TGTGCCAACAAACAGGGCAAGAACACTGAAGCTTTCTTT
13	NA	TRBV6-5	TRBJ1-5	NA	CASSYSASQPQHF	TGTGCCAGCAGTTACTCGGCGTCACAGCCCCAGCATTTT
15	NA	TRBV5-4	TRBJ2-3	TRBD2	CASSLSPGGRDTQYF	TGTGCCAGCAGCTTGAGTCCGGGAGGAAGAGATACGCAGTATTTT
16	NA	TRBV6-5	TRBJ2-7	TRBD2	CASSYRGGLHSYEQYF	TGTGCCAGCAGTTACCGGGGGGGCCTCCACTCCTACGAGCAGTACTTC
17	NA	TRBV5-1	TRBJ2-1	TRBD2	CASSTASGRDPYNEQFF	TGCGCCAGCAGCACCGCTAGCGGGAGAGACCCCTACAATGAGCAGTTCTTC
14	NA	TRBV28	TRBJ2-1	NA	CASSLEPPYNEQFF	TGTGCCAGCAGTTTAGAGCCCCCTTACAATGAGCAGTTCTTC
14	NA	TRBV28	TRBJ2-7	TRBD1	CASSTGTGAGEQYF	TGTGCCAGCAGCACCGGGACAGGGGCGGGCGAGCAGTACTTC
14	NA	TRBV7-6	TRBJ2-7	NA	CASSPTPGVWEQYF	TGTGCCAGCAGCCCCACACCGGGGGTTTGGGAGCAGTACTTC
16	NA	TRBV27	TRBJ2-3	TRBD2	CASSLHTGTSRDTQYF	TGTGCCAGCAGTTTACATACCGGGACTAGCAGAGATACGCAGTATTTT
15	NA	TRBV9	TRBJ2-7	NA	CASSVDDGISYEQYF	TGTGCCAGCAGCGTAGATGACGGTATCTCCTACGAGCAGTACTTC
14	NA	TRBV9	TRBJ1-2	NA	CASSVAGGLNGYTF	TGTGCCAGCAGCGTAGCGGGGGGGCTGAACGGCTACACCTTC
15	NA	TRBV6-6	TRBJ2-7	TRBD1	CASRREQGAGYEQYF	TGTGCCAGCAGGAGAGAACAGGGGGCGGGATACGAGCAGTACTTC
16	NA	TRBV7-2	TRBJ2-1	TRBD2	CASSSALAASYNEQFF	TGTGCCAGCAGCTCTGCTCTAGCGGCCTCCTACAATGAGCAGTTCTTC
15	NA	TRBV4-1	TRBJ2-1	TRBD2	CASSQGGSISHEQFF	TGCGCCAGCAGCCAGGGAGGGTCGATCTCCCATGAGCAGTTCTTC
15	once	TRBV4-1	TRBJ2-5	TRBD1	CASSQVTGGAETQYF	TGCGCCAGCAGCCAAGTGACAGGGGGCGCTGAGACCCAGTACTTC
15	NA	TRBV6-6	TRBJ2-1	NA	CASSPLAGRGNEQFF	TGTGCCAGCAGTCCACTAGCAGGAAGGGGCAATGAGCAGTTCTTC
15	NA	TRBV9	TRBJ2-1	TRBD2	CASSPLAGGPIEQFF	TGTGCCAGCAGCCCTTTAGCGGGAGGGCCCATTGAGCAGTTCTTC
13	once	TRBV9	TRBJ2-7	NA	CASSAGPTYEQYF	TGTGCCAGCAGCGCAGGGCCGACCTACGAGCAGTACTTC
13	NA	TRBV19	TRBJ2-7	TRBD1	CASSPRDSYEQYF	TGTGCCAGTAGTCCCCGGGACAGCTACGAGCAGTACTTC
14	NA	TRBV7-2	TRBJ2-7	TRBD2	CASSLGTSSYEQYF	TGTGCCAGCAGCTTAGGGACTAGTTCCTACGAGCAGTACTTC
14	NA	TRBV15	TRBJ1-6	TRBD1	CATSGGQGGSPLHF	TGTGCCACCAGCGGTGGACAGGGTGGTTCACCCCTCCACTTT
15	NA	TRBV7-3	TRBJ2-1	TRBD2	CASSLSGSAYNEQFF	TGTGCCAGCAGCTTAAGCGGGAGCGCCTACAATGAGCAGTTCTTC
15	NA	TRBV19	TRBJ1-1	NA	CASSIVWSGDTEAFF	TGTGCCAGTAGTATAGTCTGGAGTGGGGACACTGAAGCTTTCTTT
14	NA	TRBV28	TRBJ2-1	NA	CASSLPSSNNEQFF	TGTGCCAGCAGTTTACCCTCCTCGAACAATGAGCAGTTCTTC
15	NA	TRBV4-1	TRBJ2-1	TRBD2	CASSLRLAGEDEQFF	TGCGCCAGCAGCCTAAGACTAGCGGGAGAAGATGAGCAGTTCTTC
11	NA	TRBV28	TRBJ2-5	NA	CASIWGETQYF	TGTGCCAGCATCTGGGGGGAGACCCAGTACTTC
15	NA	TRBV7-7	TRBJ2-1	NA	CASSLGAGSSNEQFF	TGTGCTAGCAGCTTAGGGGCGGGATCTTCCAATGAGCAGTTCTTC
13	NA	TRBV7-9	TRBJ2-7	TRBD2	CATSSGRAYEQYF	TGTGCCACATCAAGCGGGAGGGCCTACGAGCAGTACTTC
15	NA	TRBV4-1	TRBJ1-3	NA	CASSLLERPGNTIYF	TGCGCCAGCAGCCTCCTGGAGAGGCCCGGAAACACCATATATTTT
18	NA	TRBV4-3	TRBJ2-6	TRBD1	CASSQFRDRESGANVLTF	TGCGCCAGCAGCCAATTCCGGGACAGGGAATCCGGGGCCAACGTCCTGACTTTC
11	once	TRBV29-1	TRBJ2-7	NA	CSATDSYEQYF	TGCAGCGCGACGGACTCCTACGAGCAGTACTTC
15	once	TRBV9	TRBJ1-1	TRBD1	CASSVRDRLNTEAFF	TGTGCCAGCAGCGTTCGGGACAGGTTGAACACTGAAGCTTTCTTT
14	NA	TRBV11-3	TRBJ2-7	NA	CASSLAGSSYEQYF	TGTGCCAGCAGCTTAGCCGGCTCCTCCTACGAGCAGTACTTC
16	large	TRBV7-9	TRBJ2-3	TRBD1	CASSHRGPDSTDTQYF	TGTGCCAGCAGCCACAGGGGGCCCGATAGCACAGATACGCAGTATTTT
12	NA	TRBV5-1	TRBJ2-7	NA	CASSSDSYEQYF	TGCGCCAGCAGCTCGGACTCCTACGAGCAGTACTTC
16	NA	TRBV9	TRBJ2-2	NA	CASSEQPQTNTGELFF	TGTGCCAGCAGCGAGCAACCCCAGACGAACACCGGGGAGCTGTTTTTT
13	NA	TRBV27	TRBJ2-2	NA	CASSLGVSGELFF	TGTGCCAGCAGTTTGGGGGTCTCCGGGGAGCTGTTTTTT
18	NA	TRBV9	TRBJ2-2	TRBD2	CASSVVSSGTSYAGELFF	TGTGCCAGCAGCGTAGTATCCAGCGGGACTAGTTACGCCGGGGAGCTGTTTTTT
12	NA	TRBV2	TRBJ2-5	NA	CARKGPLAPQYF	TGTGCCAGGAAAGGACCCCTAGCCCCCCAGTACTTC
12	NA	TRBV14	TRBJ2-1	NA	CASSHSYNEQFF	TGTGCCAGCAGCCATAGTTACAATGAGCAGTTCTTC
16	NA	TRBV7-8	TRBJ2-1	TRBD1	CASSTSDREPYNEQFF	TGTGCCAGCAGCACTTCTGACAGGGAACCTTACAATGAGCAGTTCTTC
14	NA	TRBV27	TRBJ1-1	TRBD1	CASSSTGIGTEAFF	TGTGCCAGCAGTTCGACAGGGATTGGCACTGAAGCTTTCTTT
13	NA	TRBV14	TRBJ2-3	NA	CASSQVLPDTQYF	TGTGCCAGCAGCCAAGTCTTACCAGATACGCAGTATTTT
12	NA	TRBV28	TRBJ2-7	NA	CASSFIGYEQYF	TGTGCCAGCAGTTTTATTGGGTACGAGCAGTACTTC
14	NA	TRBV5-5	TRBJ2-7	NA	CASSLSVGTYEQYF	TGTGCCAGCAGCTTGAGTGTGGGAACTTACGAGCAGTACTTC